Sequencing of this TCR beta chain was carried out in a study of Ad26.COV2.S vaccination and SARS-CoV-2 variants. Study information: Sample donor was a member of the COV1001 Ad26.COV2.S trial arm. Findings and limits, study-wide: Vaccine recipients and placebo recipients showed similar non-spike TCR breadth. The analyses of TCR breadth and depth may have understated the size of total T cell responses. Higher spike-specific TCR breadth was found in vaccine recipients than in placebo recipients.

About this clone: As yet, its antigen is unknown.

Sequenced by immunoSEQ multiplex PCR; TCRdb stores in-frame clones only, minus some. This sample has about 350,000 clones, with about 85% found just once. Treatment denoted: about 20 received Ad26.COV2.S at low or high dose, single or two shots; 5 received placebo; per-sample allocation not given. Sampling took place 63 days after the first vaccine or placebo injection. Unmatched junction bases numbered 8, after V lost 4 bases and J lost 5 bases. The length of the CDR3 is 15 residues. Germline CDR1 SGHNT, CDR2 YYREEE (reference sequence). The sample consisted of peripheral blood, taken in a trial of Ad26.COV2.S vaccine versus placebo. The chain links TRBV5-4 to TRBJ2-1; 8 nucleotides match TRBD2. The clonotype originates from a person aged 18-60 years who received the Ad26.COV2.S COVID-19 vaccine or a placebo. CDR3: CASSVAGGQNNEQFF. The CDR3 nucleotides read TGTGCCAGCAGCGTCGCGGGGGGTCAGAACAATGAGCAGTTCTTC.